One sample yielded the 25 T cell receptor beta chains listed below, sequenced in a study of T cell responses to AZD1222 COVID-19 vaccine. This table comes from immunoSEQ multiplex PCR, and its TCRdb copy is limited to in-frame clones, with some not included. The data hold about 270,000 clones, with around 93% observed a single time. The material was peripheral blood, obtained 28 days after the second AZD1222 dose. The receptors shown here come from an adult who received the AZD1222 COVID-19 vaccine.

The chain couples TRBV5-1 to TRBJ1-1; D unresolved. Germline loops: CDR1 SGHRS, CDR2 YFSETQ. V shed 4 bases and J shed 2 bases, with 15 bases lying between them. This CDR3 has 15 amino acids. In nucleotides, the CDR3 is TGCGCCAGCAGCCTGGTCAACAGTCCCAACACTGAAGCTTTCTTT. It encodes CASSLVNSPNTEAFF. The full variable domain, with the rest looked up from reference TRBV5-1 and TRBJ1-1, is KAGVTQTPRYLIKTRGQQVTLSCSPISGHRSVSWYQQTPGQGLQFLFEYFSETQRNKGNFPGRFSGRQFSNSRSEMNVSTLELGDSALYLCASSLVNSPNTEAFFGQGTRLTVV.

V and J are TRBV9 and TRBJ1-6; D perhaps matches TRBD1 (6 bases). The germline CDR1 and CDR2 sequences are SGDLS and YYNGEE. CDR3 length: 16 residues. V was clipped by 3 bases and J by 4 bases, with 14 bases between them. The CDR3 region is CASSEGGDIYNSPLHF. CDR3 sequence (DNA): TGTGCCAGCAGCGAAGGAGGGGACATATATAATTCACCCCTCCACTTT.

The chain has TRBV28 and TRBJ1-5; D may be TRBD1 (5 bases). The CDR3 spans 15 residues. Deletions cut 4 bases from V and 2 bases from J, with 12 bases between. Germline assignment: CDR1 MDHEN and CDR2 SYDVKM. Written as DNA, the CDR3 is TGTGCCAGCAGTTCGGGGGAATGGGGCAATCAGCCCCAGCATTTT. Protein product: CASSSGEWGNQPQHF. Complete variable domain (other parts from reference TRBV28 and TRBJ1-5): DVKVTQSSRYLVKRTGEKVFLECVQDMDHENMFWYRQDPGLGLRLIYFSYDVKMKEKGDIPEGYSVSREKKERFSLILESASTNQTSMYLCASSSGEWGNQPQHFGDGTRLSIL.

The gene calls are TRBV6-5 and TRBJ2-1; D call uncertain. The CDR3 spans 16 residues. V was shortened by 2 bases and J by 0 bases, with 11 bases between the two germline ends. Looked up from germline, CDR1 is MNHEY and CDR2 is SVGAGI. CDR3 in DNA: TGTGCCAGCAGTTACGCTTCTCGGAGCTCCTACAATGAGCAGTTCTTC. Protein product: CASSYASRSSYNEQFF.

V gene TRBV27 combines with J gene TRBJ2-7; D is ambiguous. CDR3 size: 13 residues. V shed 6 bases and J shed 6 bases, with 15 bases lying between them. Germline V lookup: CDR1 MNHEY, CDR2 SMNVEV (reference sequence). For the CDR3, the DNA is TGTGCCAGCAGCAGTCGAAACCGGATCGAGCAGTACTTC. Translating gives CASSSRNRIEQYF.

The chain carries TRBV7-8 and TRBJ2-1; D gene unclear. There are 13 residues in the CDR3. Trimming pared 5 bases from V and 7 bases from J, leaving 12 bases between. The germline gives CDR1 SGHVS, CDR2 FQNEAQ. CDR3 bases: TGTGCCAGCAGCCTTAGCATCTATAATGAGCAGTTCTTC. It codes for CASSLSIYNEQFF.

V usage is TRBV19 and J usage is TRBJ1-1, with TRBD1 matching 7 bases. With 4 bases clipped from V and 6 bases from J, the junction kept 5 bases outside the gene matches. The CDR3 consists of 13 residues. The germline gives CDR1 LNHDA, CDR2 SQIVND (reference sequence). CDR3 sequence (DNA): TGTGCCAGTAGTAAACAGGGGAGGGCTGAAGCTTTCTTT. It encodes CASSKQGRAEAFF.

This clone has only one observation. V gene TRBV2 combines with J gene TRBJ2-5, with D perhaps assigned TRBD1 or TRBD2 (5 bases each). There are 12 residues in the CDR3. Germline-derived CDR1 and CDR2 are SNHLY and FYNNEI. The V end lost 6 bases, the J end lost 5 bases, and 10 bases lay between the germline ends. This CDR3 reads CASRSEGETQYF. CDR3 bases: TGTGCCAGCAGGTCCGAGGGGGAGACCCAGTACTTC.

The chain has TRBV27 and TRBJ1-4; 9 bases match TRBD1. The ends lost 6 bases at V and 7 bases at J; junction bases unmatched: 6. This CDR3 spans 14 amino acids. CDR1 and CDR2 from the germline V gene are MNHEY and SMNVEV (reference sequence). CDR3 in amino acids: CASRLQGAGEKLFF. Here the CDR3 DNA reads TGTGCCAGCAGACTACAGGGGGCAGGTGAAAAACTGTTTTTT.

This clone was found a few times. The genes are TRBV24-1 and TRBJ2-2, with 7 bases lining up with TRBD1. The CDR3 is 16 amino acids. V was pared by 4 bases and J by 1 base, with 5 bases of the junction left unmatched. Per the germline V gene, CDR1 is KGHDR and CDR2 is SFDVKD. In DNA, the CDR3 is TGTGCCACCAGTGACCCCGGGACAGTGAACACCGGGGAGCTGTTTTTT. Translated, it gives CATSDPGTVNTGELFF.

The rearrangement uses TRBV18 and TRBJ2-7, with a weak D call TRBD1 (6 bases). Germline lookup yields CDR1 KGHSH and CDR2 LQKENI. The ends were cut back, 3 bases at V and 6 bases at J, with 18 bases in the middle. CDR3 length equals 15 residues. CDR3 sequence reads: CASSPTTGSTGEQYF. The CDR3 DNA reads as TGTGCCAGCTCACCCACAACAGGGTCAACAGGCGAGCAGTACTTC. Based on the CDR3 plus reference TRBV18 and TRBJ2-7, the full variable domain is NAGVMQNPRHLVRRRGQEARLRCSPMKGHSHVYWYRQLPEEGLKFMVYLQKENIIDESGMPKERFSAEFPKEGPSILRIQQVVRGDSAAYFCASSPTTGSTGEQYFGPGTRLTVT.

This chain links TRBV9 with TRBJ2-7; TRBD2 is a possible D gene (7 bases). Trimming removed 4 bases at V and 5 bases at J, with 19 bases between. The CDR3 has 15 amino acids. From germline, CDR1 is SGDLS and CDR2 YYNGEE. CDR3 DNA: TGTGCCAGCAGCCCCCGGAGGGGGAGGGTCCACGAGCAGTACTTC. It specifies CASSPRRGRVHEQYF.

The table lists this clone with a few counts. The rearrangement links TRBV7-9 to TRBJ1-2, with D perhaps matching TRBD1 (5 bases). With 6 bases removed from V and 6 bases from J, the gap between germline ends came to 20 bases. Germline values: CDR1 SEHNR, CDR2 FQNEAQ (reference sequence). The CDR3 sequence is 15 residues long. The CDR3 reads CASSRPGGAPNGYTF. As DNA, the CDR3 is TGTGCCAGCAGTCGGCCGGGGGGAGCGCCGAATGGCTACACCTTC. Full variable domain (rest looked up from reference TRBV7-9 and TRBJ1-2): DTGVSQNPRHKITKRGQNVTFRCDPISEHNRLYWYRQTLGQGPEFLTYFQNEAQLEKSRLLSDRFSAERPKGSFSTLEIQRTEQGDSAMYLCASSRPGGAPNGYTFGSGTRLTVV.

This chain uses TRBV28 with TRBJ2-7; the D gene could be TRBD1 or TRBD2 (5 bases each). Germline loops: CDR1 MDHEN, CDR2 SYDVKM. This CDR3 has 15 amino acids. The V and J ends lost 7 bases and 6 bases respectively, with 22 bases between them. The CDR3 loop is CASTEAGTGRSEQYF. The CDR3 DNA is TGTGCCAGCACCGAGGCTGGGACCGGTCGCAGCGAGCAGTACTTC.

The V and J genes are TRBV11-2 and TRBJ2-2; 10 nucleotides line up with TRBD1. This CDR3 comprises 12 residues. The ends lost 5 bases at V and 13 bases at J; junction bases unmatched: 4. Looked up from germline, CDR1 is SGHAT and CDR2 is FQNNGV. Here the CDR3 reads CASSHRDRGLFF. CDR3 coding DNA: TGTGCCAGCAGCCACCGGGACAGGGGGCTGTTTTTT. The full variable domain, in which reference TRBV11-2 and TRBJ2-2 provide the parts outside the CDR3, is EAGVAQSPRYKIIEKRQSVAFWCNPISGHATLYWYQQILGQGPKLLIQFQNNGVVDDSQLPKDRFSAERLKGVDSTLKIQPAKLEDSAVYLCASSHRDRGLFFGEGSRLTVL.

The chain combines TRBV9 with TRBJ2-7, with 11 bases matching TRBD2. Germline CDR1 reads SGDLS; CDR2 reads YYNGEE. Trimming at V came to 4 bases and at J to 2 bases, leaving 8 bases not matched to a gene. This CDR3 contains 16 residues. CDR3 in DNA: TGTGCCAGCAGCTCAAACGTAGCGGGAGGGACCTACGAGCAGTACTTC. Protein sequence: CASSSNVAGGTYEQYF.

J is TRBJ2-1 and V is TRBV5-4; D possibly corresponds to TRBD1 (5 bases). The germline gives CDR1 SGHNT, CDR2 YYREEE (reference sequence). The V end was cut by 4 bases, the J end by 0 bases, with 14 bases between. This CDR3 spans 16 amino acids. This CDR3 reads CASSVEYRSSYNEQFF. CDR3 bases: TGTGCCAGCAGCGTGGAATACAGGAGCTCCTACAATGAGCAGTTCTTC.

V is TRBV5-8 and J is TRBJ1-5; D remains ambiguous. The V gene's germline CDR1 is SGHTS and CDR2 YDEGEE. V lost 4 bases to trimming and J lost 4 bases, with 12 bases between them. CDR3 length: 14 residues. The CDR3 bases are TGTGCCAGCAGCCCCATCACGGGGAATCAGCCCCAGCATTTT. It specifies CASSPITGNQPQHF.

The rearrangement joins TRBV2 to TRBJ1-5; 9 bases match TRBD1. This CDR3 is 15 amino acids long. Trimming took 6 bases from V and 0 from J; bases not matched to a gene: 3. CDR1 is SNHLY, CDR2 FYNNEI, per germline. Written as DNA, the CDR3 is TGTGCCAGCAGCGACAGGGGGGGTAGCAATCAGCCCCAGCATTTT. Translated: CASSDRGGSNQPQHF.

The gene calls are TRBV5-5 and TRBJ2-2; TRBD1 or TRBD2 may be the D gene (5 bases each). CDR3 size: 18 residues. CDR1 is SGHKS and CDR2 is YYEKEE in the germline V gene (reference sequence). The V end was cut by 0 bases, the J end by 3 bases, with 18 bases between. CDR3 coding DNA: TGTGCCAGCAGCTTGGTAGCCGGAGGTTTAGGGGACACCGGGGAGCTGTTTTTT. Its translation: CASSLVAGGLGDTGELFF.

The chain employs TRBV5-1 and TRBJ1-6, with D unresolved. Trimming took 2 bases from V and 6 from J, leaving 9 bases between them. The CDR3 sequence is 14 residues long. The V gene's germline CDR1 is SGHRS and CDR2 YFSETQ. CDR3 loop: CASSFSGPNSPLHF. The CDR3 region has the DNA TGCGCCAGCAGCTTCTCCGGGCCTAATTCACCCCTCCACTTT. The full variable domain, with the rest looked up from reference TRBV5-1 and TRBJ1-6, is KAGVTQTPRYLIKTRGQQVTLSCSPISGHRSVSWYQQTPGQGLQFLFEYFSETQRNKGNFPGRFSGRQFSNSRSEMNVSTLELGDSALYLCASSFSGPNSPLHFGNGTRLTVT.

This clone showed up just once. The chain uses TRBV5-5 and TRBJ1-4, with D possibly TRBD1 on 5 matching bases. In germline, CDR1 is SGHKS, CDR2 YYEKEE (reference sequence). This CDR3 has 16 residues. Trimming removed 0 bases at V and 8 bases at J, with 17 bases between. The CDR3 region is CASSLALTSGGEKLFF. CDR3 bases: TGTGCCAGCAGCTTGGCTCTCACTTCTGGGGGGGAAAAACTGTTTTTT.

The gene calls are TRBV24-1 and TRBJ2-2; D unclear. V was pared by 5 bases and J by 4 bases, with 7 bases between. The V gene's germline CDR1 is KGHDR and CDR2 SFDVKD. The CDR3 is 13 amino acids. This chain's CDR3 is CATSVLGTGELFF. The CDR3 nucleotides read TGTGCCACCAGTGTCCTCGGCACCGGGGAGCTGTTTTTT.

In DNA, the CDR3 is TGTGCCAGTAGTACTTCCTTTGCTAACTATGGCTACACCTTC. Residues: CASSTSFANYGYTF. The chain is built from TRBV19 and TRBJ1-2, with unresolved D. The CDR3 is 14 residues long. V lost 4 bases, J lost 0 bases, and 9 bases lay in between. The germline gives CDR1 LNHDA, CDR2 SQIVND (reference sequence).

The CDR3 here is CASSHRRAAEAFF. CDR3 coding DNA: TGTGCCAGCAGCCACAGACGGGCGGCGGAAGCTTTCTTT. V gene TRBV3-1 (or the pseudogene TRBV3-2) combines with J gene TRBJ1-1, with D unclear. Trimming stripped 3 bases from V and 8 bases from J, with 13 bases between. CDR3 length: 13 amino acids. Germline assignment: CDR1 LGHDT and CDR2 YNNKEL (reference sequence).